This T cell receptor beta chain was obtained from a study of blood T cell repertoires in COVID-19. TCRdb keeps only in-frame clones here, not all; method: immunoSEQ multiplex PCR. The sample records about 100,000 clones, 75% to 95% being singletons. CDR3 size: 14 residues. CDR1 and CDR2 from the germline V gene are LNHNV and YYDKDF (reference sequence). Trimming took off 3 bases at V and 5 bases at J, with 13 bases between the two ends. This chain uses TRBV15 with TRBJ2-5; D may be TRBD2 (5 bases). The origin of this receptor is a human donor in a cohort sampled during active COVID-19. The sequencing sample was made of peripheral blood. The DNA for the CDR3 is TGTGCCACCAGCAGGGAGGAAGGGCAGGAGACCCAGTACTTC. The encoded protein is CATSREEGQETQYF.